The text below deals with one T cell receptor (beta chain). This clonotype was observed a few times. Its antigen is not yet known. No quality values exist for individual bases; no much larger clone is one base distant. The CDR3 contains 16 residues, cysteine and phenylalanine counted. Of the read, only the CDR3 DNA is kept; its 48 bases are in frame from base 1. For this chain, trimming is 0 bases at the V end and 4 bases at the J end, and the number of junction bases without a gene match is 6. The germline V gene (reference sequence) gives CDR1 as DFQATT and CDR2 as SNEGSKA. This entry is derived from a study of blood T cells in healthy people across ages (dated by TCRdb to the mid-2010s). Concerning the study at large: In model experiments, template switching captured roughly one uniquely barcoded TCR beta cDNA molecule for every two T cells. To track age-related changes in TCR beta repertoire diversity, the study relied on deep sequencing normalized with unique cDNA molecular identifiers. Donors were grouped into four age groups: young (average approximately 15 years), middle-aged (roughly 37), aged (62) and long-lived (around 82). Donors of different ages were randomly distributed across sequencing lanes to avoid experimental bias. The study analyzed two additional independent replicas of 1 million unique cDNA reads from the same blood draw for two donors, one aged 18 to 29 and one aged 80 or older.

Systemically healthy Caucasian individuals from Russia, approximately 39 in total and aged roughly 6 to 100 years, were included as donors. About 9.6 milliliters of peripheral blood were collected from each donor into EDTA-treated Vacutainer tubes. PBMCs were isolated by Ficoll-Paque density-gradient centrifugation, with at least 7 million obtained per sample. Trizol reagent was used to extract total RNA from PBMCs, with at least 6 micrograms per sample. Naive CD45RAhigh/CD27high T cell percentages were measured by flow cytometry on a PBMC aliquot from every donor. Paper-wide results and their limitations: Observed TCR beta diversity per million T cells fell roughly linearly with age, and a significant reduction was already apparent by age roughly 40. Bulk unsorted PBMC profiling prevented conclusive comparison of naive and antigen-experienced compartments. Because donor CMV infection status was unknown, age-related changes in expanded clonotypes were potentially confounded. Estimates of total diversity based on one million sequenced T cells were regarded as lower bounds and as underestimates. The percentage of naive T cells measured by flow cytometry correlated strongly with observed TCR beta diversity. Compared with the aged group, more naive CD4+ T cells, fewer expanded clones and increased TCR diversity were shown by the long-lived group, suggesting age selection.

The receptor library was made with 5' RACE. The instrument given in TCRdb is Illumina HiSeq 2500. A second PCR of roughly 7 to 11 cycles was run with a J-beta primer mix and a sample-barcoded 5' primer. A template-switch 5' adaptor carrying 12 random nucleotides introduced a unique molecular identifier onto each TCR beta cDNA molecule. Each sample yielded at least 2.5 million CDR3-containing paired-end reads. All of the RNA was converted into first-strand cDNA using the Mint cDNA synthesis kit, with a TRBC-specific oligonucleotide serving as the primer. Following uracil-DNA glycosylase treatment, a first 18-cycle PCR with universal primers M1SS and BC2_uni_R was performed on all cDNA. The study's processing was this. For normalization, 1 million high-quality reads, each with a distinct molecular identifier, were randomly selected from each sample. Reads sharing molecular identifiers were discarded rather than binned into consensus sequences. MiTCR, run with a Q25 quality threshold and the strictest error-elimination algorithm, handled CDR3 identification, clonotype clustering and error correction. A nonparametric unseen species model with Euler transformation was used to estimate lower-bound total TCR beta diversity. Through fastp at Q25 and MiXCR, TCRdb rebuilt clones from the public reads, retaining in-frame beta chains. Entries that share a CDR3 protein sequence are merged under the most common genes and DNA. The V and J calls come from TCRdb's annotation, not from the publication. For this sample the table gives 1.6 million or so distinct CDR3 sequences, of which about 31% were detected only once. In total, the top ten clones hold 11% of the sample.

The source of this sequence is a woman between 25 and 40 years old in good health. The chain is encoded by TRBV20-1 joined to TRBJ2-1, and 10 junction bases match TRBD2. Material for sequencing was blood. The CDR3 corresponds to CSARDRTSGKYNEQFF. The DNA sequence is TGCAGTGCTAGAGATAGGACTAGCGGAAAATACAATGAGCAGTTCTTC.